This TCR beta chain emerged from a study of metastatic and nonmetastatic thyroid tumors. About the research overall: A comparison of repertoires was made across blood and tumor or nodule tissue from malignant and benign thyroid patients.

With 2 bases removed from V and 7 bases from J, the gap between germline ends came to 14 bases. The V gene's germline CDR1 is MNHNS and CDR2 SASEGT. The CDR3 totals 14 residues. Study-wide results and caveats: Patients with malignant thyroid tumors reportedly had significantly higher TCR beta diversity than those with benign nodules, in blood and tumor.

Patients had received no treatment of any kind before thyroid surgery. In the original workflow: The study's classifier, a distant-metastasis tool for papillary thyroid cancer, was built using CDR3 differences across clinicopathological groups. Using MiXCR, TCRdb reanalyzed the PCR reads. These V and J calls are TCRdb output, not the study's own analysis. The sample carries over 25,000 clones, 18% recorded once. Comments on this clone: Its target is unknown.

This TCR was recovered from a female donor with papillary thyroid cancer or a benign thyroid nodule (not recorded which). Some clones in this sample may be carry-over from other donors' samples. The J gene is TRBJ1-2, the V gene TRBV6-1; tentatively, D is TRBD1 (6 bases). Sequenced: blood. The CDR3 region has the DNA TGTGCCAGCAGTGAATGGGGGGCCGAGGGTGGCTACACCTTC. Protein product: CASSEWGAEGGYTF.